The 28 T cell receptor beta chains in this list originate from one sample, sequenced in a study of CD8 T cell repertoires and HIV-1 epitope variants. The method was immunoSEQ multiplex PCR; TCRdb's version includes in-frame clones alone and lacks a portion of them. The sample holds tens of thousands of clones; 74% are singletons and the top ten take about 26%. What was sequenced was uncultured baseline CD8+ T cells from peripheral blood mononuclear cells (PBMCs). The receptors derive from a male donor with HIV.

This clone appeared once. The gene calls are TRBV18 and TRBJ2-1; TRBD2 matches at 7 bases. The CDR3 is 13 amino acids. Trimming cost V 5 bases and J 7 bases; bases outside gene matches: 5. Germline V gives CDR1 KGHSH, CDR2 LQKENI. The CDR3 DNA reads TGTGCCAGCTCAGAAAGGGGAGGGAATGAGCAGTTCTTC. This sequence encodes CASSERGGNEQFF. The full variable domain, completed using reference TRBV18 and TRBJ2-1, is NAGVMQNPRHLVRRRGQEARLRCSPMKGHSHVYWYRQLPEEGLKFMVYLQKENIIDESGMPKERFSAEFPKEGPSILRIQQVVRGDSAAYFCASSERGGNEQFFGPGTRLTVL.

CDR3 nucleotides: TGTGCCAGCAGCTTAGACCCCCCGACTAGTTATTCAGACAATGAGCAGTTCTTC. Its protein is CASSLDPPTSYSDNEQFF. The chain is built from TRBV5-6 and TRBJ2-1, with D possibly matching TRBD2 (6 bases). V was pared by 2 bases and J by 5 bases, with 23 bases between. Germline V lookup: CDR1 SGHDT, CDR2 YYEEEE. The CDR3 has 18 residues. Filled out from reference TRBV5-6 and TRBJ2-1, the complete variable domain reads DAGVTQSPTHLIKTRGQQVTLRCSPKSGHDTVSWYQQALGQGPQFIFQYYEEEERQRGNFPDRFSGHQFPNYSSELNVNALLLGDSALYLCASSLDPPTSYSDNEQFFGPGTRLTVL.

This chain joins TRBV7-6 and TRBJ2-7; a weak D match, TRBD1 (6 bases). The CDR3 has 16 amino acids. V was trimmed by 3 bases and J by 3 bases, leaving 18 bases between them. Germline lookup yields CDR1 SGHVS and CDR2 FNYEAQ. The CDR3 DNA follows: TGTGCCAGCAGCTTTCGTACGACAGGCGATCTCTACGAGCAGTACTTC. Translating it yields CASSFRTTGDLYEQYF.

The rearrangement uses TRBV19 and TRBJ1-1; the match to TRBD1 covers 9 bases. The CDR3 is made up of 15 amino acids. CDR1 LNHDA and CDR2 SQIVND come from the germline V gene (reference sequence). Unmatched junction bases numbered 12, after V lost 8 bases and J lost 5 bases. CDR3 residues: CASLGSTGGWTEAFF. The CDR3 DNA reads TGTGCCAGTTTGGGTTCTACAGGGGGCTGGACTGAAGCTTTCTTT.

The chain carries TRBV2 and TRBJ1-2, with D tentatively TRBD1 (6 bases). The CDR3 is 16 amino acids. From germline, CDR1 is SNHLY and CDR2 FYNNEI. The V end was cut by 3 bases, the J end by 4 bases, with 18 bases between. CDR3 sequence reads: CASSDGQWYFSYGYTF. The CDR3 nucleotides are TGTGCCAGCAGTGACGGACAGTGGTACTTCAGCTATGGCTACACCTTC. Supplemented by reference TRBV2 and TRBJ1-2, the full variable domain reads EPEVTQTPSHQVTQMGQEVILRCVPISNHLYFYWYRQILGQKVEFLVSFYNNEISEKSEIFDDQFSVERPDGSNFTLKIRSTKLEDSAMYFCASSDGQWYFSYGYTFGSGTRLTVV.

The chain joins TRBV7-8 to TRBJ2-1; TRBD1 aligns across 9 bases. The CDR3 has 14 residues. V dropped 7 bases and J dropped 9; count of bases not matched to a gene: 10. The germline gives CDR1 SGHVS, CDR2 FQNEAQ. The CDR3 region has the DNA TGTGCCAGCACTCTTTCGGGACAGGGAATTGAGCAGTTCTTC. Encoded protein: CASTLSGQGIEQFF.

This clone was counted between two and nine times. This chain links TRBV30 with TRBJ1-1; weak D call: TRBD1 (5 bases). V was clipped by 4 bases and J by 1 base, with 13 bases between them. CDR1 and CDR2 from the germline V gene are GTSNPN and SVGIG (reference sequence). The CDR3 is 14 amino acids. CDR3 nucleotide sequence: TGTGCCTGGAATAGGGACCCACCGAACACTGAAGCTTTCTTT. As protein: CAWNRDPPNTEAFF.

CDR3 sequence reads: CASRTDRGDTEAFF. DNA for the CDR3: TGTGCCAGCAGGACGGACAGGGGGGACACTGAAGCTTTCTTT. The chain couples TRBV2 to TRBJ1-1, with TRBD1 identical over 10 bases. The CDR3 consists of 14 residues. Looked up from germline, CDR1 is SNHLY and CDR2 is FYNNEI. Trimming at V came to 6 bases and at J to 3 bases, leaving 4 bases not matched to a gene.

The rearrangement uses TRBV28 and TRBJ2-7, with TRBD2 matching 7 bases. The germline CDR1 and CDR2 sequences are MDHEN and SYDVKM. Trimming cost V 4 bases and J 6 bases; bases outside gene matches: 12. This CDR3 is built from 15 residues. The CDR3 loop is CASSSPQGGLGEQYF. Here the CDR3 DNA reads TGTGCCAGCAGTTCCCCCCAGGGAGGGTTAGGCGAGCAGTACTTC.

The J gene is TRBJ2-1, the V gene TRBV19; 9 bases line up with TRBD1. The CDR3 contains 14 residues. Germline CDR1 LNHDA, CDR2 SQIVND (reference sequence). With V trimmed by 6 bases and J by 9 bases, 9 bases remained unmatched. CDR3 loop: CASSSTGGFGEQFF. The DNA for the CDR3 is TGTGCCAGTAGCAGCACAGGGGGCTTCGGTGAGCAGTTCTTC.

The gene calls are TRBV5-5 and TRBJ2-2; the D gene is possibly TRBD1 (5 bases). This CDR3 comprises 14 residues. The V gene's germline CDR1 is SGHKS and CDR2 YYEKEE (reference sequence). Trimming took off 5 bases at V and 6 bases at J, with 14 bases between the two ends. The CDR3 DNA is TGTGCCAGCAGGGCTTCAGGGCCCCCCGGGGAGCTGTTTTTT. Its translation: CASRASGPPGELFF.

This clone was counted between two and nine times. The chain carries TRBV29-1 and TRBJ2-5; D gene uncertain. The V gene's germline CDR1 is SQVTM and CDR2 ANQGSEA. The ends were cut back, 4 bases at V and 5 bases at J, with 8 bases in the middle. CDR3 length: 11 residues. CDR3 sequence reads: CSVGRRETQYF. DNA for the CDR3: TGCAGCGTTGGCAGACGGGAGACCCAGTACTTC.

The chain joins TRBV5-1 to TRBJ2-5; no clear D gene. There are 18 residues in the CDR3. Trimming removed 0 bases at V and 0 bases at J, with 18 bases between. Germline V CDR1 and CDR2: SGHRS, YFSETQ. The chain's CDR3 is CASSLARSHLHNQETQYF. The CDR3 region has the DNA TGCGCCAGCAGCTTGGCCCGGTCTCATCTACATAACCAAGAGACCCAGTACTTC. Filled out from reference TRBV5-1 and TRBJ2-5, the complete variable domain reads KAGVTQTPRYLIKTRGQQVTLSCSPISGHRSVSWYQQTPGQGLQFLFEYFSETQRNKGNFPGRFSGRQFSNSRSEMNVSTLELGDSALYLCASSLARSHLHNQETQYFGPGTRLLVL.

The table lists this clone with a count of one. The genes are TRBV10-1 and TRBJ2-7, with D perhaps TRBD2 (5 bases). V lost 2 bases and J 0 bases, leaving 11 bases between the germline ends. Germline lookup yields CDR1 WNHNN and CDR2 SYGVQD (reference sequence). CDR3 size: 15 residues. The CDR3 reads CASSEGAVSSYEQYF. CDR3 bases: TGCGCCAGCAGTGAGGGAGCGGTGAGCTCCTACGAGCAGTACTTC.

The chain has TRBV28 and TRBJ2-5; no firm D call. Per germline, CDR1 MDHEN and CDR2 SYDVKM. The germline V and J ends were trimmed by 3 bases and 7 bases, with 12 bases remaining between them. The CDR3 spans 13 residues. In nucleotides, the CDR3 is TGTGCCAGCAGTTTCAACAATCGAGGGACCCAGTACTTC. Translation gives CASSFNNRGTQYF.

The count of this clone is one. The V call is TRBV5-5, the J call TRBJ1-2; D gene uncertain. Germline lookup yields CDR1 SGHKS and CDR2 YYEKEE (reference sequence). This CDR3 comprises 13 residues. The ends were cut back, 0 bases at V and 3 bases at J, with 6 bases in the middle. The CDR3 DNA reads TGTGCCAGCAGCTTGGGTCAGGACTATGGCTACACCTTC. Protein product: CASSLGQDYGYTF.

This clone has just a few counts. The V call is TRBV6-5, the J call TRBJ1-4, with a weak D call TRBD1 (6 bases). The CDR3 is 15 residues long. Germline V gene lookup returns CDR1 MNHEY and CDR2 SVGAGI. Trimming pared 5 bases from V and 3 bases from J, leaving 13 bases between. DNA for the CDR3: TGTGCCAGCAGTCCTCAGGGGTGGGCTAATGAAAAACTGTTTTTT. The encoded protein is CASSPQGWANEKLFF.

The genes are TRBV7-9 and TRBJ2-1; 8 bases align to TRBD2. CDR3 length: 14 residues. After removal of 8 bases from V and 6 bases from J, the junction contained 9 bases not matched to a gene. Germline loops: CDR1 SEHNR, CDR2 FQNEAQ (reference sequence). CDR3 sequence: CASSELAETNEQFF. CDR3 DNA sequence: TGTGCCAGCTCCGAACTAGCGGAGACCAATGAGCAGTTCTTC.

The V and J genes are TRBV6-5 and TRBJ2-2; 10 nucleotides align to TRBD1. Trimming at V came to 5 bases and at J to 4 bases, leaving 4 bases not matched to a gene. Looked up from germline, CDR1 is MNHEY and CDR2 is SVGAGI. The CDR3 is made up of 15 amino acids. The CDR3 DNA reads TGTGCCAGCAGTAGGGACAGGGGAGGCACCGGGGAGCTGTTTTTT. Amino acids: CASSRDRGGTGELFF.

V is TRBV18 and J is TRBJ1-1, with D tentatively TRBD1 (6 bases). The CDR3 sequence is 14 residues long. The germline V gene has CDR1 KGHSH and CDR2 LQKENI. Trimming left V 6 bases short and J 4 bases short, with 15 bases between. DNA of the CDR3: TGTGCCAGCTCTCTAGACGGGGGGGCCACTGAAGCTTTCTTT. Translated: CASSLDGGATEAFF.

J is TRBJ2-6 and V is TRBV19; either TRBD1 or TRBD2 may fit D (5 bases each). This CDR3 region has 16 residues. Trimming removed 5 bases from V and 3 bases from J, with 14 bases in between. From germline, CDR1 is LNHDA and CDR2 SQIVND (reference sequence). The CDR3 DNA follows: TGTGCCAGTAGTCCGCTGACTGGGGGTGGGGCCAACGTCCTGACTTTC. It translates to CASSPLTGGGANVLTF.

This sequence joins TRBV6-5 and TRBJ1-1; D gene uncertain. V lost 2 bases and J 0 bases, leaving 13 bases between the germline ends. CDR1 is MNHEY, CDR2 SVGAGI, per germline. The CDR3 is 16 amino acids. CDR3: CASSYPESPLNTEAFF. Here the CDR3 DNA reads TGTGCCAGCAGTTACCCTGAGTCCCCCCTGAACACTGAAGCTTTCTTT.

The CDR3 sequence: CATRQDRGPRGTKNQPQHF. The DNA for the CDR3 is TGTGCCACCCGACAGGACAGGGGGCCCCGGGGGACCAAGAATCAGCCCCAGCATTTT. V is TRBV10-3 and J is TRBJ1-5, with 11 nucleotides matching TRBD1. V lost 10 bases to trimming and J lost 4 bases; unmatched junction nucleotides: 21. Germline CDR1 is ENHRY and CDR2 is SYGVKD. The CDR3 has 19 residues.

V is TRBV14 and J is TRBJ2-7, with a possible D match to TRBD1 (6 bases). CDR1 is SGHDN and CDR2 is FVKESK in the germline V gene. The ends were cut back, 1 base at V and 4 bases at J, with 17 bases in the middle. This CDR3 contains 16 residues. The CDR3 coding sequence is TGTGCCAGCAGCCAAGGGTTCTGGGACACAGAATACGAGCAGTACTTC. It codes for CASSQGFWDTEYEQYF.

The V and J genes are TRBV25-1 and TRBJ1-4, with TRBD1 matching 8 bases. Germline V lookup: CDR1 MGHDK, CDR2 SYGVNS. The trim removed 2 bases at V and 6 bases at J, leaving 2 bases unmatched. The CDR3 has 14 amino acids. The CDR3 DNA follows: TGTGCCAGCAGTGAAGCAGGGGGCGATGAAAAACTGTTTTTT. Protein: CASSEAGGDEKLFF.

V gene TRBV30 combines with J gene TRBJ2-3; 9 bases are a match to TRBD1. Germline lookup yields CDR1 GTSNPN and CDR2 SVGIG (reference sequence). The ends lost 3 bases at V and 1 base at J; junction bases unmatched: 5. The CDR3 runs 15 residues. The CDR3: CAWRNRGLGTDTQYF. Written as DNA, the CDR3 is TGTGCCTGGAGGAACAGGGGGCTTGGCACAGATACGCAGTATTTT.

The chain joins TRBV6-5 to TRBJ2-5; possibly TRBD1 or TRBD2 for D (5 bases each). V gave up 0 bases and J gave up 9 bases, with 14 bases separating them. The CDR3 covers 14 residues. CDR1 and CDR2 (germline): MNHEY, SVGAGI. CDR3 sequence: CASSYSTGIGAQYF. The CDR3 DNA follows: TGTGCCAGCAGTTACTCGACGGGGATAGGGGCCCAGTACTTC.

This clone was found a few times. V and J are TRBV4-1 and TRBJ1-2, with TRBD1 as a possible D gene (5 bases). Germline CDR1 is MGHRA and CDR2 is YSYEKL. V dropped 0 bases and J dropped 3 bases, with 8 bases sitting between them. The CDR3 sequence is 14 residues long. Written as DNA, the CDR3 is TGCGCCAGCAGCCAAGACCAGGGATACTATGGCTACACCTTC. Encoded protein: CASSQDQGYYGYTF.